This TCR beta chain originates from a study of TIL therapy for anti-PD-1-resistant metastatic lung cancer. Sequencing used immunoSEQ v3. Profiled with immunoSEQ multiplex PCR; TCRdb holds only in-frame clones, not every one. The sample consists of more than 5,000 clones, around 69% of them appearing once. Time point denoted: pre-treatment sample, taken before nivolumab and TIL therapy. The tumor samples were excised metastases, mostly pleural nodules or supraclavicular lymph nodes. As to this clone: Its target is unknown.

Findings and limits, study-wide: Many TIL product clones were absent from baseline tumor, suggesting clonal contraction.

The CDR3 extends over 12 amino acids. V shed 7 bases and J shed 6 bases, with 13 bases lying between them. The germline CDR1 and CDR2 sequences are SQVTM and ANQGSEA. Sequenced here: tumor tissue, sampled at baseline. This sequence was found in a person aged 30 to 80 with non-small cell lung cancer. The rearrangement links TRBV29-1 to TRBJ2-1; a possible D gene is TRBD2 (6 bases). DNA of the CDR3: TGCAGCGCCGCCGCGGGGTTCAATGAGCAGTTCTTC. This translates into CSAAAGFNEQFF.